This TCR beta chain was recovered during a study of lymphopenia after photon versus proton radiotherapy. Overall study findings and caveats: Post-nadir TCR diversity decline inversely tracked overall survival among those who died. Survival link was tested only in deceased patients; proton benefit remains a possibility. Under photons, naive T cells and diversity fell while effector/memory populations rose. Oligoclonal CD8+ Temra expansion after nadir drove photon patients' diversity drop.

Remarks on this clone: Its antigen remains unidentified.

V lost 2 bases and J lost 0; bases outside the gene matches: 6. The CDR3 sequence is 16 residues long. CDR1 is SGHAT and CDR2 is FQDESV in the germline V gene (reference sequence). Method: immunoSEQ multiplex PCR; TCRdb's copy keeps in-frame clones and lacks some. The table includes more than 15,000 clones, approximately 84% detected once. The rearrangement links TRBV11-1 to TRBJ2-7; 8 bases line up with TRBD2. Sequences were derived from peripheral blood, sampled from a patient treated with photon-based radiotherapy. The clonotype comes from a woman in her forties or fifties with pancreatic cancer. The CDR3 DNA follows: TGTGCCAGCAGCTTATCCCTTAGCGGGATCTCCTACGAGCAGTACTTC. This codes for CASSLSLSGISYEQYF. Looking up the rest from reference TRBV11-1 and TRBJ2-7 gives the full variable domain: EAEVAQSPRYKITEKSQAVAFWCDPISGHATLYWYRQILGQGPELLVQFQDESVVDDSQLPKDRFSAERLKGVDSTLKIQPAELGDSAMYLCASSLSLSGISYEQYFGPGTRLTVT.